These 3 T cell receptor beta chains were all obtained from the same sample, sequenced in a study of shared clonotypes between healthy human individuals. The method was immunoSEQ multiplex PCR; TCRdb's version includes in-frame clones alone and lacks a portion of them. The sample gives more than 850,000 clones, 75% to 80% of which show up once; around 0.47% is in the top ten. The sequencing sample was made of memory CD4+ T cells from PBMCs. Subset here: CD45RA-negative fraction. The origin of the receptors is a young man in good health. Some clones in this sample may be carry-over from other donors' samples.

The chain links TRBV5-4 to TRBJ2-1; 7 bases align to TRBD1. The CDR3 sequence is 13 residues long. Germline lookup yields CDR1 SGHNT and CDR2 YYREEE (reference sequence). V lost 4 bases, J lost 16 bases, and 14 bases stayed unmatched. This CDR3 is CASSIERGPQGFF. In DNA form, the CDR3 reads TGTGCCAGCAGCATTGAGAGGGGGCCTCAAGGATTCTTC.

V is TRBV5-1 and J is TRBJ1-5, with a weak D call TRBD1 (6 bases). V lost 3 bases, J lost 3 bases, and 13 bases lay in between. The CDR3 sequence is 15 residues long. From germline, CDR1 is SGHRS and CDR2 YFSETQ. DNA of the CDR3: TGCGCCAGCAGCTCGGGTGGGGGGCTCAATCAGCCCCAGCATTTT. Residues: CASSSGGGLNQPQHF.

This clone was detected many times. The rearrangement uses TRBV2 and TRBJ2-2, with D unresolved. V was clipped by 7 bases and J by 4 bases, with 13 bases between them. CDR3 size: 14 residues. The germline V gene encodes CDR1 SNHLY and CDR2 FYNNEI. CDR3: CASKLPLVTGELFF. CDR3 sequence (DNA): TGTGCCAGCAAGCTGCCACTTGTCACCGGGGAGCTGTTTTTT.